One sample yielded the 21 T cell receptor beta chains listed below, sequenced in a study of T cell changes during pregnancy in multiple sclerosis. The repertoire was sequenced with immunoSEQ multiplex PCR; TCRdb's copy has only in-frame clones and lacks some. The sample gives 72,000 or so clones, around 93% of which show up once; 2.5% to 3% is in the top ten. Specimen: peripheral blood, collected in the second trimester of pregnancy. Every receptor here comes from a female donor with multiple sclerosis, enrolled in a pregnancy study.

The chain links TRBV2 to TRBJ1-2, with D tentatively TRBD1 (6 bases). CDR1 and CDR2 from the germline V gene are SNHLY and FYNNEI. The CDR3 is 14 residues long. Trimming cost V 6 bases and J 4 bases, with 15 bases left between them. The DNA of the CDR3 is TGTGCCAGCAGCGACGGACAGCTTGGCTATGGCTACACCTTC. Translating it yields CASSDGQLGYGYTF.

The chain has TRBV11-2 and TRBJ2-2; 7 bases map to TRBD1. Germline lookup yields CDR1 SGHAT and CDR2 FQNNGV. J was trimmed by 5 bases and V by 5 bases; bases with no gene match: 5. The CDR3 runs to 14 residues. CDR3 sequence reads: CASSPGGWTGELFF. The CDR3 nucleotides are TGTGCCAGCAGCCCAGGGGGTTGGACCGGGGAGCTGTTTTTT.

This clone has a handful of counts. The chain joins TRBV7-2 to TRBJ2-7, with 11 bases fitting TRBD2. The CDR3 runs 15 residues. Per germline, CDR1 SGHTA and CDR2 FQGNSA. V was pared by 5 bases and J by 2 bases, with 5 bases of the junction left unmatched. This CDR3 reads CASSLSGGGTYEQYF. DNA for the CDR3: TGTGCCAGCAGCCTTAGCGGGGGGGGAACCTACGAGCAGTACTTC.

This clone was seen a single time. CDR3 amino acids: CASSYSTGGEAFF. DNA of the CDR3: TGTGCCAGCAGTTACTCGACCGGAGGCGAAGCTTTCTTT. The rearrangement uses TRBV6-6 and TRBJ1-1, with D unresolved. Germline-derived CDR1 and CDR2 are MNHNY and SVGAGI (reference sequence). This CDR3 is built from 13 residues. V shed 0 bases and J shed 8 bases, with 10 bases lying between them.

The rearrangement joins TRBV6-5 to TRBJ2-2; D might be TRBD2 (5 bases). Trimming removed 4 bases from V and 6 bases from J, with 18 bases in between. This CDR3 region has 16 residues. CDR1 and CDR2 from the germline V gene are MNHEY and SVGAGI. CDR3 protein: CASSSRGRVTPGELFF. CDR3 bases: TGTGCCAGCAGTTCCCGTGGGCGGGTGACGCCCGGGGAGCTGTTTTTT.

The DNA of the CDR3 is TGTGCCAGCAGCTCGAACAGCGGGGGGGCCTACGAGCAGTACTTC. It encodes CASSSNSGGAYEQYF. The chain has TRBV7-2 and TRBJ2-7, with 10 bases matching TRBD2. The CDR3 loop spans 15 amino acids. Germline V gene lookup returns CDR1 SGHTA and CDR2 FQGNSA. V shed 4 bases and J 2 bases; nucleotides not matched to a gene: 5.

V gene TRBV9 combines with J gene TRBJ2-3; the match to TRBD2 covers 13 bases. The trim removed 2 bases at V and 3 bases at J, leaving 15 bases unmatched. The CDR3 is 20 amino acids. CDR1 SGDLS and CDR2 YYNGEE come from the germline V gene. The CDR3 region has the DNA TGTGCCAGCAGCGTTCGACAGATACTAGCGGGGGGGCAAGGAACAGATACGCAGTATTTT. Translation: CASSVRQILAGGQGTDTQYF.

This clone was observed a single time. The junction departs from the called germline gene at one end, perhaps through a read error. The CDR3 loop reads CASSLEEPYSRDKRAQAGELFF. In nucleotides, the CDR3 is TGTGCTAGCAGCTTAGAGGAACCTTATTCCCGGGACAAACGTGCACAGGCCGGGGAGCTGTTTTTT. The rearrangement links TRBV7-7 to TRBJ2-2, with a weak D call TRBD1 (6 bases). CDR1 and CDR2 (germline): SSHAT, FNYEAQ (reference sequence). CDR3 length equals 22 residues.

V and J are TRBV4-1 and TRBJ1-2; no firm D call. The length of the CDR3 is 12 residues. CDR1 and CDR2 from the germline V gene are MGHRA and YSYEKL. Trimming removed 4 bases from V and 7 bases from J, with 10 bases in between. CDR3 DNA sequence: TGCGCCAGCAGCCCAGGAGGAGGTGGCTACACCTTC. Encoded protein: CASSPGGGGYTF.

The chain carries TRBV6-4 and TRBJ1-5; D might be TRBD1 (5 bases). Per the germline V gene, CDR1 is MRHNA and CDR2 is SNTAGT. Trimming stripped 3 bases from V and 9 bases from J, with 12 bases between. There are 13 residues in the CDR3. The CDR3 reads CASSEVDQGPQHF. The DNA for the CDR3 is TGTGCCAGCAGTGAGGTAGATCAGGGGCCCCAGCATTTT.

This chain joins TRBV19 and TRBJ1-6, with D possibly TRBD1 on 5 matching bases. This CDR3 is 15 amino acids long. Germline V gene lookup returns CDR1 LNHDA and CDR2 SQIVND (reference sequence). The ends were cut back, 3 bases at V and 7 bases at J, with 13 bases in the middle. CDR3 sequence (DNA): TGTGCCAGTAGTATTGGATCCAGGGTGAATTCACCCCTCCACTTT. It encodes CASSIGSRVNSPLHF.

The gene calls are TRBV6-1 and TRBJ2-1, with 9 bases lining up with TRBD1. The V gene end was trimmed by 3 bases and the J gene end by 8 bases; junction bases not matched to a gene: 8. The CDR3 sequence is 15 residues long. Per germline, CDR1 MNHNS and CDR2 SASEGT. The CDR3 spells CASSERTGEVDEQFF. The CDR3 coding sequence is TGTGCCAGCAGTGAGAGGACAGGGGAGGTCGATGAGCAGTTCTTC.

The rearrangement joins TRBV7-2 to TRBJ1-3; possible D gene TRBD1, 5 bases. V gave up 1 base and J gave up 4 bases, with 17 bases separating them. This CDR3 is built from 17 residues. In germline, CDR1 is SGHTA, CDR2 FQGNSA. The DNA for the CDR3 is TGTGCCAGCAGCTTAGGGTCATTGACAGTTCTCGGAAACACCATATATTTT. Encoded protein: CASSLGSLTVLGNTIYF.

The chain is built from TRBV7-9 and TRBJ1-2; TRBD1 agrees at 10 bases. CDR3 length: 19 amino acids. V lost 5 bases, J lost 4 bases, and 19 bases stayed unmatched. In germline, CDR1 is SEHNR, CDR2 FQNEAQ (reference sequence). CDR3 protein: CASSQLGTTRDRGIYGYTF. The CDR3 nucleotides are TGTGCCAGCAGCCAATTGGGGACTACTAGGGACAGGGGTATCTATGGCTACACCTTC.

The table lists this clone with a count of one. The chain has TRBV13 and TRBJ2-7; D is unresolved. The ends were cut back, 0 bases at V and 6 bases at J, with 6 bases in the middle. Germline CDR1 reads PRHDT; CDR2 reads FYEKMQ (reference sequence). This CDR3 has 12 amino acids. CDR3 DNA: TGTGCCAGCAGCTTAGGTAGCTCCGAGCAGTACTTC. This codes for CASSLGSSEQYF.

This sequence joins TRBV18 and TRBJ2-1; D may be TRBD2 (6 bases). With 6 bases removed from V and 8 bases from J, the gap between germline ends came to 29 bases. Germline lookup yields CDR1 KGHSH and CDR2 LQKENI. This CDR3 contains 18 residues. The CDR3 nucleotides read TGTGCCAGCTCCCCGCGGGGAGCAGGGACCCCCCCCCGGGATGAGCAGTTCTTC. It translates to CASSPRGAGTPPRDEQFF.

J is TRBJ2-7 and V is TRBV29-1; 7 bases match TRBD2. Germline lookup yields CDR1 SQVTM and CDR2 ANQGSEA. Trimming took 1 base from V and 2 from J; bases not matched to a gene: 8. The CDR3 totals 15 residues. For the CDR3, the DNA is TGCAGCGTTGAAGGGAAGTCGGGGGGTGCCTACGAGCAGTACTTC. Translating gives CSVEGKSGGAYEQYF.

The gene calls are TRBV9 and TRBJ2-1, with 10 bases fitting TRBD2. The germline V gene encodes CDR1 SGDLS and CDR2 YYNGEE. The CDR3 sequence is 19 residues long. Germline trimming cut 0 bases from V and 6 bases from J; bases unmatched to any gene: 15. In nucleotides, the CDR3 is TGTGCCAGCAGCGTAGGGTTGGGCGGGGGGACTAGCGTGCCCAATGAGCAGTTCTTC. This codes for CASSVGLGGGTSVPNEQFF.

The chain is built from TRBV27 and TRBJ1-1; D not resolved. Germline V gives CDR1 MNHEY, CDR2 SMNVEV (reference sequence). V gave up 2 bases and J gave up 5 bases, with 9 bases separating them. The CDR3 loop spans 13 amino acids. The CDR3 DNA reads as TGTGCCAGCAGTTTACTAACGGGGACTGAAGCTTTCTTT. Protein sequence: CASSLLTGTEAFF.

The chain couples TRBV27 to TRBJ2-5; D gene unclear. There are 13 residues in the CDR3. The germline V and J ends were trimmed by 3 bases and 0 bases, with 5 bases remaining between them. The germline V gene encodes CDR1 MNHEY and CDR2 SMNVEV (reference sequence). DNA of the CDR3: TGTGCCAGCAGTTTTGGAGACCAAGAGACCCAGTACTTC. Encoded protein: CASSFGDQETQYF.

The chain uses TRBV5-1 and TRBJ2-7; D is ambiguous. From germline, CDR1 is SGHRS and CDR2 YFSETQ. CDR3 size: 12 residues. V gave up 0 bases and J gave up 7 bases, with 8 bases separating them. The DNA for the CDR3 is TGCGCCAGCAGCTTGGATTTGGAGGAGCAGTACTTC. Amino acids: CASSLDLEEQYF.